What follows are 16 T cell receptor beta chains derived from one specimen sequenced in a study of early T cells in non-severe SARS-CoV-2 infection. MiXCR, run by TCRdb on the 5' RACE reads, gives a single entry per CDR3 protein. The sample includes 75,000 to 100,000 distinct CDR3 sequences, under 15% of them seen just once. Sequencing was carried out using whole blood. These receptors came from an adult who was a healthcare worker with PCR-confirmed SARS-CoV-2 infection or an uninfected control (not recorded which).

This clonotype appeared a few times. The chain couples TRBV28 to TRBJ2-7; no clear D gene. The CDR3 is 12 residues long. The germline CDR1 and CDR2 sequences are MDHEN and SYDVKM. Trimming took 2 bases from V and 2 from J, leaving 4 bases between them. The CDR3 nucleotides are TGTGCCAGCAGTTTACAGCCCTACGAGCAGTACTTC. It translates to CASSLQPYEQYF. Combining the CDR3 with reference TRBV28 and TRBJ2-7 gives the whole variable domain DVKVTQSSRYLVKRTGEKVFLECVQDMDHENMFWYRQDPGLGLRLIYFSYDVKMKEKGDIPEGYSVSREKKERFSLILESASTNQTSMYLCASSLQPYEQYFGPGTRLTVT.

The V and J genes are TRBV15 and TRBJ2-7; D gene unclear. The CDR3 is 10 amino acids. Trimming stripped 8 bases from V and 6 bases from J, with 8 bases between. Per germline, CDR1 LNHNV and CDR2 YYDKDF (reference sequence). CDR3 in amino acids: CATGDVEQYF. DNA of the CDR3: TGTGCCACCGGGGATGTCGAGCAGTACTTC.

This clonotype is medium-sized within its sample. V gene TRBV27 combines with J gene TRBJ2-7; TRBD2 matches at 12 bases. From germline, CDR1 is MNHEY and CDR2 SMNVEV (reference sequence). The CDR3 has 19 residues. V lost 7 bases, J lost 0 bases, and 16 bases stayed unmatched. CDR3 DNA sequence: TGTGCCAGCACCCCCTCGGGGCTAGCGGGAGGGAGGAGCTCCTACGAGCAGTACTTC. This sequence encodes CASTPSGLAGGRSSYEQYF.

This clonotype has ten or more counts. The rearrangement links TRBV7-3 to TRBJ2-1; TRBD1 matches 10 bases. The CDR3 is 16 residues long. Germline loops: CDR1 SGHTA, CDR2 FQGTGA. V was clipped by 1 base and J by 8 bases; unmatched bases: 8. The CDR3 bases are TGTGCCAGCAGCTTAAGTTTGGGGGACAGGGGAGATGAGCAGTTCTTC. Its translation: CASSLSLGDRGDEQFF.

This rearrangement joins TRBV28 to TRBJ1-3; 9 bases map to TRBD1. CDR3 size: 16 residues. Losses at the gene ends were 4 bases for V and 4 bases for J; bases not matched to a gene: 8. Germline V CDR1 and CDR2: MDHEN, SYDVKM. The CDR3 region has the DNA TGTGCCAGCAGTTCACCGGGACAGGGAGACGGAAACACCATATATTTT. Protein product: CASSSPGQGDGNTIYF.

This rearrangement joins TRBV20-1 to TRBJ2-7; no clear D. V gave up 6 bases and J gave up 5 bases, with 11 bases separating them. Per germline, CDR1 DFQATT and CDR2 SNEGSKA (reference sequence). This CDR3 has 11 residues. In nucleotides, the CDR3 is TGCAGTGCCAAAGTGAGGAACGAGCAGTACTTC. Protein sequence: CSAKVRNEQYF.

This clonotype was counted a few times. This chain links TRBV10-3 with TRBJ1-2; D possibly corresponds to TRBD1 (6 bases). The CDR3 is 13 amino acids. Between the trimmed V and J ends, which lost 9 bases and 4 bases, there was a span of 15 bases. Per germline, CDR1 ENHRY and CDR2 SYGVKD. The CDR3 is CAITGLLSYGYTF. DNA for the CDR3: TGTGCCATTACAGGGTTACTAAGCTATGGCTACACCTTC.

The J gene is TRBJ2-2, the V gene TRBV24-1; the D call may be TRBD1 or TRBD2 (6 bases each). The CDR3 contains 17 residues. V shed 6 bases and J shed 3 bases, with 19 bases lying between them. Germline assignment: CDR1 KGHDR and CDR2 SFDVKD. The CDR3 DNA reads as TGTGCCACCAGTCCCCTCGGGGGCAGGCGGGACACCGGGGAGCTGTTTTTT. As protein: CATSPLGGRRDTGELFF.

This clonotype was observed a few times. The chain employs TRBV5-1 and TRBJ2-7, with 8 bases matching TRBD1. Germline assignment: CDR1 SGHRS and CDR2 YFSETQ. The CDR3 is 16 residues long. The J segment lost 1 base and the V segment lost 2 bases, leaving 8 bases of the junction unmatched. Written as DNA, the CDR3 is TGCGCCAGCAGCTTCACTCCCGGGACAGGATCCTACGAGCAGTACTTC. Translating it yields CASSFTPGTGSYEQYF.

This clonotype was seen only a few times. The J gene is TRBJ2-7, the V gene TRBV20-1; D possibly corresponds to TRBD2 (6 bases). The CDR3 totals 14 residues. Germline V gene data show CDR1 as DFQATT and CDR2 as SNEGSKA (reference sequence). V lost 0 bases to trimming and J lost 0 bases, with 9 bases between them. The chain's CDR3 is CSARDPGLSYEQYF. In nucleotides, the CDR3 is TGCAGTGCTAGAGATCCGGGACTCTCCTACGAGCAGTACTTC.

This clonotype was seen many times. V usage is TRBV7-6 and J usage is TRBJ2-3; possibly TRBD1 for D (6 bases). V lost 4 bases, J lost 3 bases, and 11 bases lay in between. CDR3 length equals 14 residues. Germline CDR1 and CDR2: SGHVS and FNYEAQ. The CDR3 DNA reads as TGTGCCAGCAGCTCAGGACAGCGGACAGATACGCAGTATTTT. Its protein product is CASSSGQRTDTQYF.

The gene calls are TRBV12-3 or TRBV12-4 and TRBJ1-5, with TRBD1 matching over 8 bases. The trim removed 6 bases at V and 4 bases at J, leaving 8 bases unmatched. The length of the CDR3 is 15 residues. For the CDR3, the DNA is TGTGCCAGCAGCCACGGACAGGGCAGGAATCAGCCCCAGCATTTT. It is translated as CASSHGQGRNQPQHF.

This clonotype was counted ten times or more. This chain joins TRBV27 and TRBJ1-3; D may be TRBD1 (5 bases). Trimming took 6 bases from V and 0 from J, leaving 9 bases between them. Germline V lookup: CDR1 MNHEY, CDR2 SMNVEV (reference sequence). This CDR3 has 14 residues. The CDR3 loop reads CASRGQASGNTIYF. The CDR3 bases are TGTGCCAGCAGGGGGCAGGCCTCTGGAAACACCATATATTTT.

This clonotype has a handful of counts. J is TRBJ2-2 and V is TRBV28; D not resolved. Germline CDR1 reads MDHEN; CDR2 reads SYDVKM. V was clipped by 6 bases and J by 5 bases, with 10 bases between them. The CDR3 extends over 13 amino acids. The CDR3 loop reads CASRGWGTGELFF. For the CDR3, the DNA is TGTGCCAGCAGGGGGTGGGGTACCGGGGAGCTGTTTTTT.

This chain joins TRBV11-2 and TRBJ2-1, with TRBD2 matching 7 bases. Germline lookup yields CDR1 SGHAT and CDR2 FQNNGV. CDR3 length equals 14 residues. V lost 5 bases, J lost 4 bases, and 5 bases stayed unmatched. The CDR3 coding sequence is TGTGCCAGCAGCGTTAGCGGGCGGTACAATGAGCAGTTCTTC. It is translated as CASSVSGRYNEQFF. The full variable domain, with the rest looked up from reference TRBV11-2 and TRBJ2-1, is EAGVAQSPRYKIIEKRQSVAFWCNPISGHATLYWYQQILGQGPKLLIQFQNNGVVDDSQLPKDRFSAERLKGVDSTLKIQPAKLEDSAVYLCASSVSGRYNEQFFGPGTRLTVL.

This clonotype was observed a handful of times. In DNA form, the CDR3 reads TGTGCCAGCAGCTTACGACGAACTAGTCACATAGATACGCAGTATTTT. This encodes CASSLRRTSHIDTQYF. The chain uses TRBV7-2 and TRBJ2-3; D might be TRBD2 (5 bases). Germline CDR1 SGHTA, CDR2 FQGNSA. V lost 2 bases and J lost 5, with 17 bases in between. CDR3 length: 16 amino acids.